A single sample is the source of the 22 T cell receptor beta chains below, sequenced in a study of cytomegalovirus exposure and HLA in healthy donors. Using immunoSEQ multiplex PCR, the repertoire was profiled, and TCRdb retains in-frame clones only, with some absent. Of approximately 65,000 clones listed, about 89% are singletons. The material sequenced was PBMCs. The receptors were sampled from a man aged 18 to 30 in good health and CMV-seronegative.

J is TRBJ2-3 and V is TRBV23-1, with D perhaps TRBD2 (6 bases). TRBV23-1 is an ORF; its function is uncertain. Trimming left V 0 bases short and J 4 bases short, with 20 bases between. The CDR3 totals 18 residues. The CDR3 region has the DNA TGCGCCAGCAGTCAATCGAGCACGGCGGGGAAAAAGGCAGATACGCAGTATTTT. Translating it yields CASSQSSTAGKKADTQYF.

In DNA form, the CDR3 reads TGCGCCAGCAGACTGTGGCGGTTAAGCTCCTACAATGAGCAGTTCTTC. Translating gives CASRLWRLSSYNEQFF. V usage is TRBV5-1 and J usage is TRBJ2-1, with D uncertain. The V gene's germline CDR1 is SGHRS and CDR2 YFSETQ. There are 16 residues in the CDR3. Trimming removed 5 bases from V and 0 bases from J, with 15 bases in between.

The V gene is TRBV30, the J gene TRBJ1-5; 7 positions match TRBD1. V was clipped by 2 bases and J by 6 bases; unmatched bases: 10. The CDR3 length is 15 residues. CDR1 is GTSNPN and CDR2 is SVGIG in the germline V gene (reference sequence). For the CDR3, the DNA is TGTGCCTGGAGTCCCACCTTTCAGGGGGGTCAGCCCCAGCATTTT. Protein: CAWSPTFQGGQPQHF.

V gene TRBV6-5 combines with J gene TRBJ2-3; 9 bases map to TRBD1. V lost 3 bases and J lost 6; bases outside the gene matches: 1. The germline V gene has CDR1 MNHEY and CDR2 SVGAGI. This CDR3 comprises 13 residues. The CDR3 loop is CASSYDRGDTQYF. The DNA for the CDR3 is TGTGCCAGCAGTTATGACAGGGGGGATACGCAGTATTTT.

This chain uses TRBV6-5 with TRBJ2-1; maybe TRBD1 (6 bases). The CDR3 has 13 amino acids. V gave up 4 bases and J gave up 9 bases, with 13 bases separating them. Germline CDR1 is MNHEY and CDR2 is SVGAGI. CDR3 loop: CASSSGHIFEQFF. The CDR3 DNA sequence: TGTGCCAGCAGTTCGGGACATATCTTTGAGCAGTTCTTC.

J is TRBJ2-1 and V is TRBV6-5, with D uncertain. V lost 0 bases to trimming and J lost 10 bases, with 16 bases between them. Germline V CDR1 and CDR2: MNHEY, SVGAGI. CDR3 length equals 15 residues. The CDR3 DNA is TGTGCCAGCAGTTACTCGACACGTCCTACGAGCGAGCAGTTCTTC. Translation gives CASSYSTRPTSEQFF.

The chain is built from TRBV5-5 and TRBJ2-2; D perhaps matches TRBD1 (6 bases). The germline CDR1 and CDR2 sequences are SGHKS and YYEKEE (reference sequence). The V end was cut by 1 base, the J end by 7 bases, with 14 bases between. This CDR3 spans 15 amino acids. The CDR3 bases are TGTGCCAGCAGCTTGAGTTGGGGGCTTGACGGGGAGCTGTTTTTT. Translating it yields CASSLSWGLDGELFF.

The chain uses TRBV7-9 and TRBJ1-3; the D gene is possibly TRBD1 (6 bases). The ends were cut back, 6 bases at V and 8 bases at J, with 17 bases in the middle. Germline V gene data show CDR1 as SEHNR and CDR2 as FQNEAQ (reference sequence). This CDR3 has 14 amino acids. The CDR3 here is CASRRPQGGDTIYF. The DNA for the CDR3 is TGTGCCAGCAGACGCCCACAGGGAGGGGACACCATATATTTT.

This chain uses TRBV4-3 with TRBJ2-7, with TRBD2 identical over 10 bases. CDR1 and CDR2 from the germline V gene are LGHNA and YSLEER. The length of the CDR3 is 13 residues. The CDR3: CAASRLAGHEQYF. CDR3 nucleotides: TGCGCAGCTAGCCGACTAGCGGGCCACGAGCAGTACTTC.

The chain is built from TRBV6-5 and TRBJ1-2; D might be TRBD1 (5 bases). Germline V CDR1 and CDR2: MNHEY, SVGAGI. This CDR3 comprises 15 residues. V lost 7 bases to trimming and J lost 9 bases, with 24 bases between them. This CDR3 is CASTPTRGPYYRYTF. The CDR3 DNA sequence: TGTGCCAGCACCCCCACGCGGGGACCCTATTACCGCTACACCTTC.

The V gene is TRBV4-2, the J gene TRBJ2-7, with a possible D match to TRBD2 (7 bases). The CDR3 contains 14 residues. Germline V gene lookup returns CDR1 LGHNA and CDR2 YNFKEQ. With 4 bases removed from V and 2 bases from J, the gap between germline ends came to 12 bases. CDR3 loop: CASSLAGATYEQYF. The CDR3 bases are TGTGCCAGCAGCCTTGCGGGGGCGACCTACGAGCAGTACTTC.

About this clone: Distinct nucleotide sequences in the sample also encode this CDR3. CDR3: CASSPGGGYEQYF. Here the CDR3 DNA reads TGTGCCAGCTCCCCGGGAGGGGGGTACGAGCAGTACTTC. V usage is TRBV18 and J usage is TRBJ2-7, with 8 bases matching TRBD2. V lost 6 bases, J lost 4 bases, and 5 bases stayed unmatched. Germline values: CDR1 KGHSH, CDR2 LQKENI. The CDR3 sequence is 13 residues long.

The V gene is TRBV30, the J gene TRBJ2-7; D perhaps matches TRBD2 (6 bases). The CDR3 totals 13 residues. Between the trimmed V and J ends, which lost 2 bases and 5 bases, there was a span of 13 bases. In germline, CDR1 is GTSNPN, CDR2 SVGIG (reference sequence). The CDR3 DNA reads TGTGCCTGGAGTATCAGGCGGAGGGACGAGCAGTACTTC. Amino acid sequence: CAWSIRRRDEQYF.

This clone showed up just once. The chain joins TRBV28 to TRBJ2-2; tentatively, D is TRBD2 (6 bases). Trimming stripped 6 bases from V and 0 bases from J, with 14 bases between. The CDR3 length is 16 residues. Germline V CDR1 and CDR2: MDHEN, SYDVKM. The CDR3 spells CASSPTLAPNTGELFF. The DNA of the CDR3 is TGTGCCAGCAGCCCAACGCTAGCGCCGAACACCGGGGAGCTGTTTTTT.

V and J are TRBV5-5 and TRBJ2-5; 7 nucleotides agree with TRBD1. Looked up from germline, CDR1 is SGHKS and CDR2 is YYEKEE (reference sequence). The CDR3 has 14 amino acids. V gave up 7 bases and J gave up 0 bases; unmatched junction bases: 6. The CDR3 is CASDPQGYQETQYF. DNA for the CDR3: TGTGCCAGCGACCCACAGGGGTACCAAGAGACCCAGTACTTC.

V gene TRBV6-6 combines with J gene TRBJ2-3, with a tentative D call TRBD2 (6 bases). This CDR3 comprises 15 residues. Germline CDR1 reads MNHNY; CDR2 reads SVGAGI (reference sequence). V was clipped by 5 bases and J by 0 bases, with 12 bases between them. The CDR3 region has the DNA TGTGCCAGCAGTATGCTCGGGACTAGCACAGATACGCAGTATTTT. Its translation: CASSMLGTSTDTQYF.

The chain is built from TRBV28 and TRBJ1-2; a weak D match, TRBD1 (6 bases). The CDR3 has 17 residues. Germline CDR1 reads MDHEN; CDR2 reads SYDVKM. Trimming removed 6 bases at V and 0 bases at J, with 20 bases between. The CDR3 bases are TGTGCCAGCAGACCCCCCGGGCCAGGGGCCACTAACTATGGCTACACCTTC. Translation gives CASRPPGPGATNYGYTF.

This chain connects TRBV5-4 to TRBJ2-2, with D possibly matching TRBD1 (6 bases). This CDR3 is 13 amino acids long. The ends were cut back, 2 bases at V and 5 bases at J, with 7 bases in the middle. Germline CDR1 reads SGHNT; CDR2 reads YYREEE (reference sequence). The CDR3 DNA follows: TGTGCCAGCAGCTTCACAGGGACCGGGGAGCTGTTTTTT. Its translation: CASSFTGTGELFF.

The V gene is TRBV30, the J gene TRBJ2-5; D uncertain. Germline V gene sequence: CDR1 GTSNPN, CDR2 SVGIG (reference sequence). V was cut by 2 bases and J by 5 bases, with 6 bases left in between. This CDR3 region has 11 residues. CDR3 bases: TGTGCCTGGAGTAGCCGGGAGACCCAGTACTTC. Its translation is CAWSSRETQYF.

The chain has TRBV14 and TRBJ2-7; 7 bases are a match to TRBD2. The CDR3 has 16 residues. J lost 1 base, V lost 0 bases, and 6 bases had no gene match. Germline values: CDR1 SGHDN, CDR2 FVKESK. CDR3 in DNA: TGTGCCAGCAGCCAAGATGACGGGAGGCCTTCCTACGAGCAGTACTTC. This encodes CASSQDDGRPSYEQYF.

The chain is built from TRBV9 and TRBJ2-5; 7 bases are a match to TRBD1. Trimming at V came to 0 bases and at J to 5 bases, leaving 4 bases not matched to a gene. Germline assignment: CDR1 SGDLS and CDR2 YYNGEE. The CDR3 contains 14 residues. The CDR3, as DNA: TGTGCCAGCAGCGTAGAAGGGGGCGCGGAGACCCAGTACTTC. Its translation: CASSVEGGAETQYF.

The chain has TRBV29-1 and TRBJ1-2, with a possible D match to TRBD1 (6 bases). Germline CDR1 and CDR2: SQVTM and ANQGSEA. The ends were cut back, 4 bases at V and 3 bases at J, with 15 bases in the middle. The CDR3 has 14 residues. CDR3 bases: TGCAGCGTTGGGCGAGGTGACAGGTACTATGGCTACACCTTC. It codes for CSVGRGDRYYGYTF. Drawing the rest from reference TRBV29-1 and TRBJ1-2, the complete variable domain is SAVISQKPSRDICQRGTSLTIQCQVDSQVTMMFWYRQQPGQSLTLIATANQGSEATYESGFVIDKFPISRPNLTFSTLTVSNMSPEDSSIYLCSVGRGDRYYGYTFGSGTRLTVV.